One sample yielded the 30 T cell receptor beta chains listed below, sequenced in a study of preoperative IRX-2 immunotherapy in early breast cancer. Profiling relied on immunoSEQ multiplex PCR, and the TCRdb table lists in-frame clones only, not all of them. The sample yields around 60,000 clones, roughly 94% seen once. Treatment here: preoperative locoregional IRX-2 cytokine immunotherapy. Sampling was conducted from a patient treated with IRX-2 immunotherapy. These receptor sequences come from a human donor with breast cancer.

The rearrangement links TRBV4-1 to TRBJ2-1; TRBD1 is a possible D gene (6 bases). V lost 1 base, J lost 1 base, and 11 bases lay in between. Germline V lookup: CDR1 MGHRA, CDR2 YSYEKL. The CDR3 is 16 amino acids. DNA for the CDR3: TGCGCCAGCAGCCAAGTCGTAACAGGGTCCTACAATGAGCAGTTCTTC. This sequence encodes CASSQVVTGSYNEQFF.

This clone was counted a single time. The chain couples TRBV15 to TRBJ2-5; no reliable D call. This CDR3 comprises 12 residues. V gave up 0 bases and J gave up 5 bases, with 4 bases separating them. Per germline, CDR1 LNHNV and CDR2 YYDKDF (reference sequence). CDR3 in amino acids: CATSRDVETQYF. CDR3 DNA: TGTGCCACCAGCAGAGATGTGGAGACCCAGTACTTC.

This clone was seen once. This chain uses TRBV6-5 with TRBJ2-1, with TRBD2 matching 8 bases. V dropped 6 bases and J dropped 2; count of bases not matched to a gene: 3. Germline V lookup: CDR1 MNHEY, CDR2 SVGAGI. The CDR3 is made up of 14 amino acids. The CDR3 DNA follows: TGTGCCAGCAGGGAAGCGGGAGCCTACAATGAGCAGTTCTTC. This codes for CASREAGAYNEQFF.

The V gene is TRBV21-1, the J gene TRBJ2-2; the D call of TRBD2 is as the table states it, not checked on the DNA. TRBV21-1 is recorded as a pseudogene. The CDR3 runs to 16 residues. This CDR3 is CASSTRTSGKDGELFF. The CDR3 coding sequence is TGTGCCAGCAGCACTCGGACTAGCGGGAAGGACGGGGAGCTGTTTTTT.

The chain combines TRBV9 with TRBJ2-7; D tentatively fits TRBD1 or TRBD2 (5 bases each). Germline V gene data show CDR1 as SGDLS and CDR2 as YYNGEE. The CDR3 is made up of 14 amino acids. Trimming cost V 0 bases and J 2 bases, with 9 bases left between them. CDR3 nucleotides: TGTGCCAGCAGCGTAGGGGGGACGACCTACGAGCAGTACTTC. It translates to CASSVGGTTYEQYF. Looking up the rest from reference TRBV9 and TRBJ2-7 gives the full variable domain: DSGVTQTPKHLITATGQRVTLRCSPRSGDLSVYWYQQSLDQGLQFLIQYYNGEERAKGNILERFSAQQFPDLHSELNLSSLELGDSALYFCASSVGGTTYEQYFGPGTRLTVT.

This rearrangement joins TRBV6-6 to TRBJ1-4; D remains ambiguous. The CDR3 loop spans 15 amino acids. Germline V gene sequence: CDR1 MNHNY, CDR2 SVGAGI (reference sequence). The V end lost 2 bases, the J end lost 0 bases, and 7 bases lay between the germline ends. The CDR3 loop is CASSYGGATNEKLFF. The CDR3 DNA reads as TGTGCCAGCAGTTACGGCGGGGCAACTAATGAAAAACTGTTTTTT.

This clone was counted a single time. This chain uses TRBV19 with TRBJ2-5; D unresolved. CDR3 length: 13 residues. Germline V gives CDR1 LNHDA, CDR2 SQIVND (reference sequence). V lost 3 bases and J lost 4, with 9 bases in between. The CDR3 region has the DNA TGTGCCAGTAGTATTCGTTGGGCAGAGACCCAGTACTTC. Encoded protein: CASSIRWAETQYF.

CDR3 nucleotides: TGTGCCAGCAGCTTAGAAGCGGGAGTAGACTACGAGCAGTACTTC. This gives the protein CASSLEAGVDYEQYF. The chain combines TRBV7-8 with TRBJ2-7, with 8 bases matching TRBD2. This CDR3 comprises 15 residues. V gave up 1 base and J gave up 3 bases; unmatched junction bases: 5. Germline values: CDR1 SGHVS, CDR2 FQNEAQ.

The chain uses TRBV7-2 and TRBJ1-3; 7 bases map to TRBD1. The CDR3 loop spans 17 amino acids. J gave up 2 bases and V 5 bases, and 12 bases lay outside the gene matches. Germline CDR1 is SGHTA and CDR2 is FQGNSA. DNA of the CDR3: TGTGCCAGCAGCCCAAGGAGGGTACAGGGGCCTGGAAACACCATATATTTT. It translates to CASSPRRVQGPGNTIYF.

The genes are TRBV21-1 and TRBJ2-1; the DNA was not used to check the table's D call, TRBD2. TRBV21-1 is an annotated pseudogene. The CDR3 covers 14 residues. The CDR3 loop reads CASRGGAGVDEQFF. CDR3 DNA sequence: TGTGCCAGCAGGGGGGGGGCCGGGGTGGATGAGCAGTTCTTC.

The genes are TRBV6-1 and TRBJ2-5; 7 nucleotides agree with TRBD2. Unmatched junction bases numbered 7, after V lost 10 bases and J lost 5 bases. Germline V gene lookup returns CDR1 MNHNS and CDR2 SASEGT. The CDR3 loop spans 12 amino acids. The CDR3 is CANGGGWETQYF. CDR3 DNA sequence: TGTGCCAACGGGGGAGGGTGGGAGACCCAGTACTTC.

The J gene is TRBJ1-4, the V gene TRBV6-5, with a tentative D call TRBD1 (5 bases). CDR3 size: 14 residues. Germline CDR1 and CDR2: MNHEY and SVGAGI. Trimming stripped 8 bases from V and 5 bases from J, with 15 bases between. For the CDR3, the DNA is TGTGCCAGCCGGAGGGCAGGGCAGAATGAAAAACTGTTTTTT. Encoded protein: CASRRAGQNEKLFF.

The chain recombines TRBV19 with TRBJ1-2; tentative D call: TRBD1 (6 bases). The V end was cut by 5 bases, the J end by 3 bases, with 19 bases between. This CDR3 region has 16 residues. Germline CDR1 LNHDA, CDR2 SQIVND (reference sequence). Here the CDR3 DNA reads TGTGCCAGTAGTCAAGGGGGGACAAGCAACTACTATGGCTACACCTTC. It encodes CASSQGGTSNYYGYTF.

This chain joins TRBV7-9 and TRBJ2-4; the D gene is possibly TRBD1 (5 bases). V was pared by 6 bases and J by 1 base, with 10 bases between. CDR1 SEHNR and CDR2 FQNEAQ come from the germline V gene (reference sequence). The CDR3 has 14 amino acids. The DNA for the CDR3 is TGTGCCAGCAGTTTGAAGGGGGCCAAAAACATTCAGTACTTC. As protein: CASSLKGAKNIQYF. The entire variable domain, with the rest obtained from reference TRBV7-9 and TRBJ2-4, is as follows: DTGVSQNPRHKITKRGQNVTFRCDPISEHNRLYWYRQTLGQGPEFLTYFQNEAQLEKSRLLSDRFSAERPKGSFSTLEIQRTEQGDSAMYLCASSLKGAKNIQYFGAGTRLSVL.

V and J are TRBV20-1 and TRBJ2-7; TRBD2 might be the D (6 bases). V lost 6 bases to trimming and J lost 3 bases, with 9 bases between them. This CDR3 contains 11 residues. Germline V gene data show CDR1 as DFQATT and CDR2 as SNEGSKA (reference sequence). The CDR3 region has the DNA TGCAGTGCGGGGGGTGGCTACGAGCAGTACTTC. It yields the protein CSAGGGYEQYF.

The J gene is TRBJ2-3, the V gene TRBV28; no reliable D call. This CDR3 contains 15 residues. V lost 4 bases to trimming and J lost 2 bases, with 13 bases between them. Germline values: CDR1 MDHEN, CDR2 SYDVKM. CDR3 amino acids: CASSSPGLSTDTQYF. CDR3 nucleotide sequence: TGTGCCAGCAGTTCTCCAGGATTATCCACAGATACGCAGTATTTT.

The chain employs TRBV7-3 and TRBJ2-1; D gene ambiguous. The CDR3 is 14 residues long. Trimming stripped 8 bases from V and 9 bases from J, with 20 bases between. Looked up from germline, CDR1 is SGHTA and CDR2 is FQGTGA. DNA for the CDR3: TGTGCCAGCGGCAGCATGGGGATCGACGCTGAGCAGTTCTTC. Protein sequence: CASGSMGIDAEQFF.

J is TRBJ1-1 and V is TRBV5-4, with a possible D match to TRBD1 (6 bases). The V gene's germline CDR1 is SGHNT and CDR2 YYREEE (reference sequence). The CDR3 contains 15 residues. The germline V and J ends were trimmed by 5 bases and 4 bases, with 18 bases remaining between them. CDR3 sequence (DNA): TGTGCCAGCAGTTTTGGACAGAAACCCCTCACTGAAGCTTTCTTT. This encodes CASSFGQKPLTEAFF. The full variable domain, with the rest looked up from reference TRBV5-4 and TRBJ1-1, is ETGVTQSPTHLIKTRGQQVTLRCSSQSGHNTVSWYQQALGQGPQFIFQYYREEENGRGNFPPRFSGLQFPNYSSELNVNALELDDSALYLCASSFGQKPLTEAFFGQGTRLTVV.

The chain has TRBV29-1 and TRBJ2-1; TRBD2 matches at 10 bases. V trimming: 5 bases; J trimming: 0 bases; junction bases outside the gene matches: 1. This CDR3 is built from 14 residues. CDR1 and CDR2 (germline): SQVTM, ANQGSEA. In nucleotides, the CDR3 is TGCAGCGTTACTAGCGGGAACTCCTACAATGAGCAGTTCTTC. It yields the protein CSVTSGNSYNEQFF.

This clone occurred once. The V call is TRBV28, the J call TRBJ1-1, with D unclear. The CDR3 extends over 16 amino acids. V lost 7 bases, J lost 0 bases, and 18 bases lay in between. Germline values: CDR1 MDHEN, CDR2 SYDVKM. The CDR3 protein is CASIPRGYRLNTEAFF. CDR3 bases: TGTGCCAGCATCCCCCGCGGTTATCGGCTGAACACTGAAGCTTTCTTT.

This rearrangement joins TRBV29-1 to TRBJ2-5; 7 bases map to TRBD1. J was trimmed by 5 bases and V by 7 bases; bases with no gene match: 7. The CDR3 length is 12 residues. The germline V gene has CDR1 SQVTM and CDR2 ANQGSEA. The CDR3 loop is CSARTGVETQYF. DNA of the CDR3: TGCAGCGCGCGGACAGGAGTGGAGACCCAGTACTTC.

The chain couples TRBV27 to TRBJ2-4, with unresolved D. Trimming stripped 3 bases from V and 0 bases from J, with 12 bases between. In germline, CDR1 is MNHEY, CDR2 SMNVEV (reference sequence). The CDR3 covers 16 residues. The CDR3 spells CASSFGFLLAKNIQYF. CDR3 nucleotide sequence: TGTGCCAGCAGTTTCGGGTTCCTACTAGCCAAAAACATTCAGTACTTC.

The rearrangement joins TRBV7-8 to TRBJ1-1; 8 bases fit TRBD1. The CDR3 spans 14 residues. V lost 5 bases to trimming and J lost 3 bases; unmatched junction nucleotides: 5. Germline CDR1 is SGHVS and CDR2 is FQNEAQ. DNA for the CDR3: TGTGCCAGCAGCGTTGGACAGGGTTACACTGAAGCTTTCTTT. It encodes CASSVGQGYTEAFF.

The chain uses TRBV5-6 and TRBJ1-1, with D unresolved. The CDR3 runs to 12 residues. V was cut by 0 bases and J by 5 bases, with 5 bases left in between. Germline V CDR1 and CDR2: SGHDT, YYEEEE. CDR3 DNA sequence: TGTGCCAGCAGCTTGGACGGAACTGAAGCTTTCTTT. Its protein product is CASSLDGTEAFF.

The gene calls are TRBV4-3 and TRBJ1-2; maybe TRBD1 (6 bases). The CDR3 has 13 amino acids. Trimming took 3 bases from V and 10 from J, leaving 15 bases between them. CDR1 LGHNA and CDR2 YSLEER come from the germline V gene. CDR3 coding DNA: TGCGCCAGCAGCCAGGAGGGTGCAGGGGCCTACACCTTC. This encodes CASSQEGAGAYTF.

The DNA of the CDR3 is TGCGCCAGCAGCTTATATCGGGAGGTGGTCTCCGGGGAGCTGTTTTTT. Encoded protein: CASSLYREVVSGELFF. This rearrangement joins TRBV5-1 to TRBJ2-2, with 7 bases aligning to TRBD2. Germline V CDR1 and CDR2: SGHRS, YFSETQ. The CDR3 is made up of 16 amino acids. With V trimmed by 2 bases and J by 6 bases, 10 bases remained unmatched.

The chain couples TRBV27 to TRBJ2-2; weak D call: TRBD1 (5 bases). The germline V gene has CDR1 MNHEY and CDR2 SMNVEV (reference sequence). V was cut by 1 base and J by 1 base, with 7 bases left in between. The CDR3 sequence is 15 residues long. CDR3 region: CASSLFQGNTGELFF. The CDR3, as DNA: TGTGCCAGCAGTTTATTCCAGGGGAACACCGGGGAGCTGTTTTTT.

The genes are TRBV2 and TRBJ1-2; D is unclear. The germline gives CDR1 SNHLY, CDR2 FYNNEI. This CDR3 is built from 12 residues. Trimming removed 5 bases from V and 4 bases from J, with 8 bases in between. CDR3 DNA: TGTGCCAGCAGTCCTTACAGCTATGGCTACACCTTC. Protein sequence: CASSPYSYGYTF.

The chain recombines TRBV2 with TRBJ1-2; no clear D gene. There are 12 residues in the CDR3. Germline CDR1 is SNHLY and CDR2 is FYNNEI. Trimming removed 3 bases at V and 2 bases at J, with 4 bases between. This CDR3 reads CASSDRNYGYTF. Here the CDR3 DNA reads TGTGCCAGCAGTGACAGGAACTATGGCTACACCTTC.

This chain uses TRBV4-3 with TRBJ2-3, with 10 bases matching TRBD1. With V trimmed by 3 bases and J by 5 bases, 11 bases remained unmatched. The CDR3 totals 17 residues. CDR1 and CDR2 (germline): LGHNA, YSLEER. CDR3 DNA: TGCGCCAGCAGCCACCGTCTGACAGGGGGCATTGTAGATACGCAGTATTTT. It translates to CASSHRLTGGIVDTQYF.